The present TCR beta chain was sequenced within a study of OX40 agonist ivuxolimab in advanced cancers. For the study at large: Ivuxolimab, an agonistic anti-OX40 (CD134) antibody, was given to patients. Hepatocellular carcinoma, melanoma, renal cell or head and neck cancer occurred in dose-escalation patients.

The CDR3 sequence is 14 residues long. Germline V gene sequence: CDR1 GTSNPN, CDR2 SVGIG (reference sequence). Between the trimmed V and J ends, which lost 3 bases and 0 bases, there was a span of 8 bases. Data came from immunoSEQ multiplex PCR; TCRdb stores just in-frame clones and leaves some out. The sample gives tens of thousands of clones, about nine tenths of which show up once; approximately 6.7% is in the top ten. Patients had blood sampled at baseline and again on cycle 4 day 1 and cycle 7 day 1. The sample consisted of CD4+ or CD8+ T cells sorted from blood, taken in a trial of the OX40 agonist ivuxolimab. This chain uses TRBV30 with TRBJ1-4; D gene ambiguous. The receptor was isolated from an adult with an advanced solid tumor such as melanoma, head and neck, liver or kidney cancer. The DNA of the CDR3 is TGTGCCTGGAGGATAATATCAACTAATGAAAAACTGTTTTTT. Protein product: CAWRIISTNEKLFF.